Shown below are 17 T cell receptor beta chains from a single sample sequenced in a study of neoadjuvant nivolumab and ipilimumab in lung cancer. Profiled with immunoSEQ multiplex PCR; TCRdb holds only in-frame clones, not every one. The table includes fewer than 40,000 clones, roughly nine tenths detected once. The source was peripheral blood, collected before neoadjuvant nivolumab, alone or with ipilimumab. The receptors were sampled from an adult with non-small cell lung cancer.

The rearrangement links TRBV5-4 to TRBJ2-3; 13 bases are a match to TRBD2. CDR3 length equals 16 residues. Losses at the gene ends were 5 bases for V and 2 bases for J; bases not matched to a gene: 5. Germline CDR1 and CDR2: SGHNT and YYREEE (reference sequence). In DNA form, the CDR3 reads TGTGCCAGCAGTTTCGGGACTAGCGGGAACACAGATACGCAGTATTTT. Its translation: CASSFGTSGNTDTQYF.

The rearrangement links TRBV5-1 to TRBJ2-3, with 12 bases aligning to TRBD2. Germline loops: CDR1 SGHRS, CDR2 YFSETQ. This CDR3 has 14 residues. V trimming: 4 bases; J trimming: 5 bases; junction bases outside the gene matches: 2. CDR3 nucleotide sequence: TGCGCCAGCAGCGCGGGACTAGCGGGAGATACGCAGTATTTT. Its translation: CASSAGLAGDTQYF.

The rearrangement uses TRBV5-4 and TRBJ2-7, with 9 positions matching TRBD1. This CDR3 comprises 15 residues. After removal of 5 bases from V and 3 bases from J, the junction contained 9 bases not matched to a gene. The germline V gene has CDR1 SGHNT and CDR2 YYREEE (reference sequence). The CDR3 sequence is CASSFPGTGLYEQYF. CDR3 DNA: TGTGCCAGCAGTTTCCCCGGGACAGGGCTCTACGAGCAGTACTTC.

The chain uses TRBV13 and TRBJ2-2; D call uncertain. The V end was cut by 5 bases, the J end by 1 base, with 5 bases between. The CDR3 extends over 13 amino acids. Looked up from germline, CDR1 is PRHDT and CDR2 is FYEKMQ (reference sequence). Written as DNA, the CDR3 is TGTGCCAGCAGCACTCGGAACACCGGGGAGCTGTTTTTT. Encoded protein: CASSTRNTGELFF.

A single count supports this clone. J is TRBJ2-2 and V is TRBV29-1; TRBD2 agrees at 9 bases. The V and J ends lost 4 bases and 8 bases, in that order; junction bases with no gene match: 5. The CDR3 covers 13 residues. Germline values: CDR1 SQVTM, CDR2 ANQGSEA. As DNA, the CDR3 is TGCAGCGTTGGCGGGAGGGCTCTTGGGGAGCTGTTTTTT. The encoded protein is CSVGGRALGELFF.

This clone appeared a few times. The rearrangement joins TRBV14 to TRBJ1-2; maybe TRBD1 (6 bases). The CDR3 length is 14 residues. Per germline, CDR1 SGHDN and CDR2 FVKESK. V lost 1 base and J 4 bases, leaving 10 bases between the germline ends. CDR3 sequence reads: CASSQGGGPYGYTF. DNA of the CDR3: TGTGCCAGCAGCCAAGGGGGGGGCCCCTATGGCTACACCTTC.

The V gene is TRBV27, the J gene TRBJ1-1, with unresolved D. Germline CDR1 and CDR2: MNHEY and SMNVEV (reference sequence). This CDR3 contains 13 residues. The V gene lost 5 bases and the J gene lost 4 bases, with 11 bases spanning the gap. CDR3 residues: CASSTYRGTEAFF. The CDR3 DNA reads TGTGCCAGCAGTACCTACCGGGGCACTGAAGCTTTCTTT.

The rearrangement links TRBV18 to TRBJ2-7; D ambiguous. V was cut by 3 bases and J by 2 bases, with 8 bases left in between. This CDR3 has 13 residues. Germline V gene lookup returns CDR1 KGHSH and CDR2 LQKENI. DNA for the CDR3: TGTGCCAGCTCACCCGGACGGACCTACGAGCAGTACTTC. Translated, it gives CASSPGRTYEQYF.

V is TRBV6-1 and J is TRBJ2-1; the match to TRBD2 covers 8 bases. This CDR3 has 14 residues. V lost 5 bases, J lost 9 bases, and 9 bases stayed unmatched. From germline, CDR1 is MNHNS and CDR2 SASEGT. The CDR3 loop is CASSPPDSGIEQFF. The CDR3 DNA is TGTGCCAGCAGTCCCCCAGATAGCGGGATTGAGCAGTTCTTC.

The chain couples TRBV4-2 to TRBJ2-2, with TRBD2 matching over 11 bases. The trim removed 4 bases at V and 6 bases at J, leaving 10 bases unmatched. Germline loops: CDR1 LGHNA, CDR2 YNFKEQ. The CDR3 covers 17 residues. CDR3 sequence: CASSPFSGRVRAGELFF. As DNA, the CDR3 is TGTGCCAGCAGCCCCTTTAGCGGGAGGGTGAGGGCCGGGGAGCTGTTTTTT.

The CDR3 sequence: CASSDPGQGYNEQFF. The CDR3, as DNA: TGTGCCAGCAGCGATCCGGGACAGGGCTACAATGAGCAGTTCTTC. The genes are TRBV6-1 and TRBJ2-1; TRBD1 matches at 9 bases. The V and J ends lost 6 bases and 3 bases, in that order; junction bases with no gene match: 6. Germline V gives CDR1 MNHNS, CDR2 SASEGT. The CDR3 consists of 15 residues.

The rearrangement uses TRBV18 and TRBJ2-1, with 11 nucleotides matching TRBD2. The junction had 4 bases not matched to a gene; V was cut back by 2 bases and J by 4 bases. This CDR3 region has 16 residues. Germline V gives CDR1 KGHSH, CDR2 LQKENI. The chain's CDR3 is CASSPGTSGTYNEQFF. In DNA form, the CDR3 reads TGTGCCAGCTCACCAGGGACTAGCGGAACTTACAATGAGCAGTTCTTC.

The rearrangement links TRBV10-1 to TRBJ2-3; TRBD2 matches at 13 bases. The CDR3 has 17 residues. V lost 6 bases, J lost 5 bases, and 11 bases stayed unmatched. The V gene's germline CDR1 is WNHNN and CDR2 SYGVQD (reference sequence). The CDR3 coding sequence is TGCGCCAGCAGCCCGAACCCGACTAGCGGGAGGAGAGATACGCAGTATTTT. Translation: CASSPNPTSGRRDTQYF.

The J gene is TRBJ2-2, the V gene TRBV5-1; D uncertain. Germline loops: CDR1 SGHRS, CDR2 YFSETQ. CDR3 size: 13 residues. V was shortened by 6 bases and J by 5 bases, with 11 bases between the two germline ends. This chain's CDR3 is CASTSTETGELFF. The CDR3 nucleotides are TGCGCCAGCACCTCCACTGAAACCGGGGAGCTGTTTTTT. Variable domain in full (rest from reference TRBV5-1 and TRBJ2-2): KAGVTQTPRYLIKTRGQQVTLSCSPISGHRSVSWYQQTPGQGLQFLFEYFSETQRNKGNFPGRFSGRQFSNSRSEMNVSTLELGDSALYLCASTSTETGELFFGEGSRLTVL.

This clone was counted only a few times. The chain links TRBV7-9 to TRBJ2-7, with 9 bases fitting TRBD1. The trim removed 1 base at V and 3 bases at J, leaving 4 bases unmatched. CDR1 and CDR2 (germline): SEHNR, FQNEAQ (reference sequence). There are 15 residues in the CDR3. CDR3 bases: TGTGCCAGCAGCTTAGTTACAGGGGGCAACTACGAGCAGTACTTC. It translates to CASSLVTGGNYEQYF.

V gene TRBV5-4 combines with J gene TRBJ1-2; no definite D call. Germline V lookup: CDR1 SGHNT, CDR2 YYREEE (reference sequence). V was trimmed by 5 bases and J by 0 bases, leaving 11 bases between them. This CDR3 has 14 residues. CDR3 sequence (DNA): TGTGCCAGCAGTCCAGGAACGGCTAACTATGGCTACACCTTC. Translating gives CASSPGTANYGYTF.

The rearrangement uses TRBV7-2 and TRBJ1-4; D unclear. The V gene's germline CDR1 is SGHTA and CDR2 FQGNSA. Between the trimmed V and J ends, which lost 3 bases and 0 bases, there was a span of 5 bases. The CDR3 is 14 amino acids. The CDR3 DNA reads as TGTGCCAGCAGCTTCAGGTCAACTAATGAAAAACTGTTTTTT. Protein sequence: CASSFRSTNEKLFF.